These 17 T cell receptor beta chains were sequenced from one sample in a study of shared clonotypes between healthy human individuals. TCRdb's table, derived via immunoSEQ multiplex PCR, lists solely in-frame clones and lacks some. This sample has hundreds of thousands of clones, with around 87% found just once. The source material was memory CD8+ T cells sorted from blood. Subset: CD45RO+ cells pooled with CCR7-negative TemRA cells. All receptors derive from a man younger than 35 in good health.

The V gene is TRBV7-9, the J gene TRBJ2-7; either TRBD1 or TRBD2 may supply D (5 bases each). The CDR3 consists of 15 residues. Germline-derived CDR1 and CDR2 are SEHNR and FQNEAQ (reference sequence). V gave up 1 base and J gave up 4 bases, with 14 bases separating them. The DNA of the CDR3 is TGTGCCAGCAGCTTAGGGGGACCTGGGGGTTACGAGCAGTACTTC. Residues: CASSLGGPGGYEQYF. Full variable domain (rest looked up from reference TRBV7-9 and TRBJ2-7): DTGVSQNPRHKITKRGQNVTFRCDPISEHNRLYWYRQTLGQGPEFLTYFQNEAQLEKSRLLSDRFSAERPKGSFSTLEIQRTEQGDSAMYLCASSLGGPGGYEQYFGPGTRLTVT.

This sequence joins TRBV7-2 and TRBJ2-7, with D tentatively TRBD2 (6 bases). The CDR3 runs to 13 residues. The germline gives CDR1 SGHTA, CDR2 FQGNSA. V was cut by 2 bases and J by 4 bases, with 9 bases left in between. The CDR3 sequence: CASSLIGGYEQYF. The CDR3 nucleotides are TGTGCCAGCAGCTTAATCGGGGGTTACGAGCAGTACTTC.

The table lists this clone with a few counts. Other DNA sequences in the same sample also yield this CDR3. The chain joins TRBV5-1 to TRBJ1-1, with no clear D. This CDR3 has 12 residues. Per germline, CDR1 SGHRS and CDR2 YFSETQ. Trimming pared 4 bases from V and 4 bases from J, leaving 8 bases between. The CDR3 bases are TGCGCCAGCAGCCGCATGGGCACTGAAGCTTTCTTT. It translates to CASSRMGTEAFF. The whole variable domain, remainder taken from reference TRBV5-1 and TRBJ1-1, is KAGVTQTPRYLIKTRGQQVTLSCSPISGHRSVSWYQQTPGQGLQFLFEYFSETQRNKGNFPGRFSGRQFSNSRSEMNVSTLELGDSALYLCASSRMGTEAFFGQGTRLTVV.

This clone was counted once. The chain recombines TRBV19 with TRBJ2-3; 7 bases map to TRBD1. This CDR3 contains 18 residues. Losses at the gene ends were 0 bases for V and 2 bases for J; bases not matched to a gene: 11. The germline V gene encodes CDR1 LNHDA and CDR2 SQIVND (reference sequence). CDR3: CASSIDLEGQFFTDTQYF. CDR3 sequence (DNA): TGTGCCAGTAGTATAGATCTTGAGGGACAGTTTTTCACAGATACGCAGTATTTT.

V gene TRBV4-1 combines with J gene TRBJ2-4; the D gene is possibly TRBD2 (5 bases). From germline, CDR1 is MGHRA and CDR2 YSYEKL. CDR3 length: 12 amino acids. V lost 3 bases to trimming and J lost 9 bases, with 9 bases between them. The CDR3: CASSHPGGIQYF. The CDR3 nucleotides are TGCGCCAGCAGCCACCCTGGAGGCATTCAGTACTTC.

CDR3 coding DNA: TGTGCCATCAATCAGAGGTATTCCTACGAGCAGTACTTC. Translating it yields CAINQRYSYEQYF. V and J are TRBV10-3 and TRBJ2-7; no firm D call. Trimming shortened V by 7 bases and J by 1 base, and 11 bases separated the two germline ends. The CDR3 is 13 amino acids. Germline V gives CDR1 ENHRY, CDR2 SYGVKD.

The gene calls are TRBV6-5 and TRBJ1-1; perhaps TRBD1 as D (6 bases). The V end lost 2 bases, the J end lost 5 bases, and 15 bases lay between the germline ends. Germline CDR1 is MNHEY and CDR2 is SVGAGI. The CDR3 has 15 residues. Here the CDR3 reads CASSYLRGGGTEAFF. CDR3 sequence (DNA): TGTGCCAGCAGTTACCTTCGGGGAGGGGGGACTGAAGCTTTCTTT.

This clone has more than one count but fewer than ten. V usage is TRBV5-5 and J usage is TRBJ2-2, with D hard to call. The CDR3 is made up of 13 amino acids. Germline V lookup: CDR1 SGHKS, CDR2 YYEKEE (reference sequence). With 4 bases removed from V and 5 bases from J, the gap between germline ends came to 9 bases. This chain's CDR3 is CASSLQETGELFF. The CDR3 DNA reads as TGTGCCAGCAGCCTCCAGGAAACCGGGGAGCTGTTTTTT.

V gene TRBV2 combines with J gene TRBJ2-7; 7 nucleotides line up with TRBD2. CDR3 length: 15 amino acids. Germline V lookup: CDR1 SNHLY, CDR2 FYNNEI. Trimming at V came to 6 bases and at J to 3 bases, leaving 11 bases not matched to a gene. The CDR3 is CASRGRLALGYEQYF. DNA of the CDR3: TGTGCCAGCAGGGGAAGACTAGCCCTCGGCTACGAGCAGTACTTC.

The chain links TRBV6-1 to TRBJ2-2; TRBD1 is a possible D gene (6 bases). The CDR3 covers 19 residues. V was shortened by 0 bases and J by 6 bases, with 23 bases between the two germline ends. Germline-derived CDR1 and CDR2 are MNHNS and SASEGT. CDR3 nucleotides: TGTGCCAGCAGTGAAGCTCTTAGCCAGGGGAAGTTTAAAGCCGGGGAGCTGTTTTTT. It yields the protein CASSEALSQGKFKAGELFF.

This clone was detected only once. The sample has other DNA sequences that encode this CDR3 too. The J gene is TRBJ1-2, the V gene TRBV7-9; D gene ambiguous. Deletions cut 3 bases from V and 5 bases from J, with 7 bases between. Germline CDR1 SEHNR, CDR2 FQNEAQ (reference sequence). CDR3 size: 12 residues. The CDR3 loop reads CASSLDGYGYTF. In nucleotides, the CDR3 is TGTGCCAGCAGCTTGGACGGTTATGGCTACACCTTC. Full variable domain (remainder filled in from reference TRBV7-9 and TRBJ1-2): DTGVSQNPRHKITKRGQNVTFRCDPISEHNRLYWYRQTLGQGPEFLTYFQNEAQLEKSRLLSDRFSAERPKGSFSTLEIQRTEQGDSAMYLCASSLDGYGYTFGSGTRLTVV.

The rearrangement joins TRBV7-9 to TRBJ2-3, with a weak D call TRBD2 (5 bases). Trimming shortened V by 4 bases and J by 2 bases, and 19 bases separated the two germline ends. The CDR3 length is 17 residues. Germline CDR1 is SEHNR and CDR2 is FQNEAQ (reference sequence). This CDR3 is CASSCLLEFCVTDTQYF. CDR3 DNA: TGTGCCAGCAGCTGCCTACTAGAGTTCTGTGTCACAGATACGCAGTATTTT.

This clone has ten or more counts. Other DNA sequences of this sample code for an identical CDR3. The gene calls are TRBV5-1 and TRBJ2-3, with TRBD2 matching over 8 bases. The germline CDR1 and CDR2 sequences are SGHRS and YFSETQ. The CDR3 totals 16 residues. With V trimmed by 4 bases and J by 0 bases, 7 bases remained unmatched. CDR3 region: CASSGTSGSSTDTQYF. CDR3 nucleotide sequence: TGCGCCAGCAGCGGCACTAGCGGCTCTAGCACAGATACGCAGTATTTT.

The rearrangement uses TRBV30 and TRBJ2-2, with no clear D. The germline V and J ends were trimmed by 0 bases and 5 bases, with 16 bases remaining between them. The germline gives CDR1 GTSNPN, CDR2 SVGIG (reference sequence). CDR3 length: 16 residues. In DNA form, the CDR3 reads TGTGCCTGGAGTGTACATAAGTTCCAGGAGACCGGGGAGCTGTTTTTT. It specifies CAWSVHKFQETGELFF.

The chain couples TRBV19 to TRBJ1-2; tentatively, D is TRBD1 (5 bases). The CDR3 extends over 12 amino acids. V shed 5 bases and J shed 3 bases, with 7 bases lying between them. The germline V gene encodes CDR1 LNHDA and CDR2 SQIVND (reference sequence). CDR3 residues: CASSVGDYGYTF. The CDR3 DNA reads as TGTGCCAGTAGTGTGGGGGACTATGGCTACACCTTC.

The genes are TRBV4-3 and TRBJ2-2, with 8 bases identical to TRBD2. Germline CDR1 and CDR2: LGHNA and YSLEER. This CDR3 is built from 18 residues. The V and J ends lost 1 base and 0 bases, in that order; junction bases with no gene match: 7. CDR3: CASSQGASGGANTGELFF. CDR3 sequence (DNA): TGCGCCAGCAGCCAAGGGGCGAGCGGGGGAGCGAACACCGGGGAGCTGTTTTTT.

V and J are TRBV19 and TRBJ2-7, with unresolved D. Germline CDR1 reads LNHDA; CDR2 reads SQIVND (reference sequence). The ends were cut back, 3 bases at V and 5 bases at J, with 11 bases in the middle. The CDR3 runs to 13 residues. The CDR3 nucleotides are TGTGCCAGTAGTATCGGCAGGTTCAACGAGCAGTACTTC. Amino acids: CASSIGRFNEQYF.